This T cell receptor (beta chain) was sequenced during a study of T cell repertoires in cytomegalovirus infection. Study information: CMV epitopes that were recently identified and HLA-C-restricted were used alongside well-studied HLA-B-restricted ones. Signatures in public TCR beta sequences pointed to both CMV infection and matching HLA type.

The CDR3 loop spans 15 amino acids. V shed 1 base, J shed 5 bases, and the junction held 6 bases outside the gene matches. Germline lookup yields CDR1 SGHTA and CDR2 FQGNSA. This clonotype ranks as medium-sized. Its cognate antigen is unknown. One entry per CDR3 protein results from TCRdb running MiXCR on the reads. The sample shows fewer than 850,000 distinct CDR3 sequences, 25% to 35% of them seen only once. The chain combines TRBV7-2 with TRBJ2-3; 7 positions match TRBD2. The receptor comes from a human donor in good health (CMV status not recorded). Some clones in this sample may be carry-over from other donors' samples. Sequences were derived from cultured CD8+ T cells from PBMCs, sampled from culture after CMV antigen stimulation. CDR3 residues: CASSLVGREGDTQYF. CDR3 DNA: TGTGCCAGCAGCTTAGTTGGCAGGGAGGGAGATACGCAGTATTTT.